This passage covers 17 T cell receptor beta chains from one sample sequenced in a study of regulatory dendritic cells for organ transplantation listed by TCRdb under 2017. Libraries were constructed by the immunoSEQ multiplex PCR assay. This is the immuneACCESS table as TCRdb keeps it, with only in-frame sequences that have V and J called. A part of the clones is gone; compared with another copy, unresolved V genes explain less than half, and the rest is unexplained. This sample holds more than 35,000 clones; around nine tenths were observed only once. The leading ten clones occupy around 0.11% of the sample. Sample: naive CD8+ T cells from blood. This sample's cell subset or site label indicates: CD45RA+ naive T cells. These receptors originate from a human donor in good health.

The chain is built from TRBV7-8 and TRBJ2-1; D uncertain. Germline V lookup: CDR1 SGHVS, CDR2 FQNEAQ. V was pared by 1 base and J by 6 bases, with 13 bases between. CDR3 length equals 15 residues. The CDR3 bases are TGTGCCAGCAGCTTAGTAAGGTATTATGGCAATGAGCAGTTCTTC. Amino acids: CASSLVRYYGNEQFF.

In this sample, this clone turned up once. The chain recombines TRBV7-8 with TRBJ1-4; 8 bases are a match to TRBD1. V lost 5 bases and J lost 2; bases outside the gene matches: 4. The CDR3 consists of 15 residues. Germline CDR1 and CDR2: SGHVS and FQNEAQ. CDR3 nucleotides: TGTGCCAGCAGCCTGTGGACAGGGACTAATGAAAAACTGTTTTTT. It is translated as CASSLWTGTNEKLFF. The entire variable domain, with the rest obtained from reference TRBV7-8 and TRBJ1-4, is as follows: GAGVSQSPRYKVAKRGQDVALRCDPISGHVSLFWYQQALGQGPEFLTYFQNEAQLDKSGLPSDRFFAERPEGSVSTLKIQRTQQEDSAVYLCASSLWTGTNEKLFFGSGTQLSVL.

The chain carries TRBV28 and TRBJ1-5, with D possibly TRBD1 on 6 matching bases. The CDR3 sequence is 15 residues long. V was cut by 5 bases and J by 4 bases, with 15 bases left in between. CDR1 is MDHEN, CDR2 SYDVKM, per germline. CDR3 region: CASSPDWTANQPQHF. The CDR3 DNA sequence: TGTGCCAGCAGTCCAGACTGGACAGCTAATCAGCCCCAGCATTTT.

V usage is TRBV5-3 and J usage is TRBJ1-1, with TRBD1 identical over 9 bases. TRBV5-3 is marked as an open reading frame, function uncertain. The length of the CDR3 is 14 residues. V was clipped by 2 bases and J by 4 bases; unmatched bases: 3. The CDR3 DNA follows: TGTGCCAGAAGCTTCCGGGACAGGGTCACTGAAGCTTTCTTT. Its translation: CARSFRDRVTEAFF.

The chain carries TRBV11-2 and TRBJ1-1, with D perhaps TRBD1 (5 bases). CDR1 and CDR2 (germline): SGHAT, FQNNGV. V lost 5 bases and J lost 0, with 16 bases in between. CDR3 size: 16 residues. The CDR3 region is CASSPYPTELNTEAFF. The CDR3 coding sequence is TGTGCCAGCAGCCCCTATCCGACAGAATTGAACACTGAAGCTTTCTTT. Drawing the rest from reference TRBV11-2 and TRBJ1-1, the complete variable domain is EAGVAQSPRYKIIEKRQSVAFWCNPISGHATLYWYQQILGQGPKLLIQFQNNGVVDDSQLPKDRFSAERLKGVDSTLKIQPAKLEDSAVYLCASSPYPTELNTEAFFGQGTRLTVV.

The rearrangement links TRBV19 to TRBJ2-7; D unresolved. The germline CDR1 and CDR2 sequences are LNHDA and SQIVND (reference sequence). V lost 3 bases and J lost 0, with 6 bases in between. The CDR3 is made up of 13 amino acids. The CDR3 is CASSIQSSYEQYF. The DNA of the CDR3 is TGTGCCAGTAGTATCCAAAGCTCCTACGAGCAGTACTTC.

The gene calls are TRBV28 and TRBJ2-3, with D possibly being TRBD1 or TRBD2 (5 bases each). Deletions cut 5 bases from V and 2 bases from J, with 17 bases between. The CDR3 is 16 residues long. From germline, CDR1 is MDHEN and CDR2 SYDVKM. The CDR3 loop reads CASSPEAAGATDTQYF. The CDR3, as DNA: TGTGCCAGCAGTCCAGAGGCCGCCGGGGCCACAGATACGCAGTATTTT.

The chain recombines TRBV9 with TRBJ2-1, with 9 positions matching TRBD2. V lost 4 bases to trimming and J lost 6 bases; unmatched junction nucleotides: 14. CDR1 and CDR2 (germline): SGDLS, YYNGEE. This CDR3 is 17 amino acids long. As DNA, the CDR3 is TGTGCCAGCAGCTTCCGGGGTGGAGCGGGGGGATTCAATGAGCAGTTCTTC. Residues: CASSFRGGAGGFNEQFF. Together with reference TRBV9 and TRBJ2-1, the CDR3 gives the full variable domain: DSGVTQTPKHLITATGQRVTLRCSPRSGDLSVYWYQQSLDQGLQFLIQYYNGEERAKGNILERFSAQQFPDLHSELNLSSLELGDSALYFCASSFRGGAGGFNEQFFGPGTRLTVL.

The chain uses TRBV19 and TRBJ2-3; tentatively, D is TRBD2 (5 bases). This CDR3 comprises 15 residues. From germline, CDR1 is LNHDA and CDR2 SQIVND (reference sequence). V was cut by 5 bases and J by 6 bases, with 18 bases left in between. CDR3 amino acids: CASSLTRGGGDTQYF. The CDR3 DNA reads TGTGCCAGTAGTTTAACCCGGGGTGGAGGCGATACGCAGTATTTT.

The chain couples TRBV13 to TRBJ2-7; no firm D call. The V gene's germline CDR1 is PRHDT and CDR2 FYEKMQ (reference sequence). Trimming took off 5 bases at V and 3 bases at J, with 14 bases between the two ends. The CDR3 totals 14 residues. The CDR3 reads CASSPTRHVYEQYF. CDR3 in DNA: TGTGCCAGCAGCCCCACGAGACACGTCTACGAGCAGTACTTC.

This clone was counted a single time. The chain has TRBV11-2 and TRBJ1-5, with 11 bases matching TRBD1. With V trimmed by 1 base and J by 0 bases, 8 bases remained unmatched. The CDR3 has 19 residues. Germline assignment: CDR1 SGHAT and CDR2 FQNNGV. In DNA, the CDR3 is TGTGCCAGCAGCTTAGGGGCCGGGACAGGGGGATATAGCAATCAGCCCCAGCATTTT. Protein: CASSLGAGTGGYSNQPQHF.

This rearrangement joins TRBV12-5 to TRBJ1-5; D ambiguous. This CDR3 region has 13 residues. With 5 bases removed from V and 6 bases from J, the gap between germline ends came to 11 bases. Germline lookup yields CDR1 LGHNT and CDR2 FRNRAP. CDR3 nucleotides: TGTGCTAGTGGTCCTCACCCGAGTCAGCCCCAGCATTTT. Translation gives CASGPHPSQPQHF.

V is TRBV5-1 and J is TRBJ2-5; perhaps TRBD2 as D (7 bases). The CDR3 covers 16 residues. Germline V gene data show CDR1 as SGHRS and CDR2 as YFSETQ. Between the trimmed V and J ends, which lost 0 bases and 4 bases, there was a span of 16 bases. The CDR3 loop reads CASSLEWAGEGETQYF. Here the CDR3 DNA reads TGCGCCAGCAGCTTGGAATGGGCAGGGGAGGGAGAGACCCAGTACTTC.

The chain carries TRBV6-6 and TRBJ1-2; possible D gene TRBD1, 5 bases. Germline V gives CDR1 MNHNY, CDR2 SVGAGI (reference sequence). With 0 bases removed from V and 4 bases from J, the gap between germline ends came to 9 bases. The CDR3 runs 14 residues. CDR3 in DNA: TGTGCCAGCAGTTACTCAGCTGGGGGCTATGGCTACACCTTC. This gives the protein CASSYSAGGYGYTF.

This clone has just a few counts. V and J are TRBV7-9 and TRBJ1-2, with a weak D call TRBD1 (6 bases). V was shortened by 3 bases and J by 6 bases, with 14 bases between the two germline ends. The germline CDR1 and CDR2 sequences are SEHNR and FQNEAQ (reference sequence). The CDR3 runs 14 residues. The DNA of the CDR3 is TGTGCCAGCAGCTTGTCCGGGGGGGCGCATGGCTACACCTTC. Protein product: CASSLSGGAHGYTF.

The chain combines TRBV27 with TRBJ1-1; no reliable D call. The V gene's germline CDR1 is MNHEY and CDR2 SMNVEV (reference sequence). Trimming removed 6 bases from V and 1 base from J, with 12 bases in between. The CDR3 spans 14 residues. CDR3: CASSPDPGNTEAFF. CDR3 sequence (DNA): TGTGCCAGCAGCCCAGACCCAGGGAACACTGAAGCTTTCTTT.

On this clone: Germline and junction disagree at one end, which may indicate a read error. V usage is TRBV7-8 and J usage is TRBJ1-1; perhaps TRBD1 as D (5 bases). CDR3 length: 13 amino acids. Germline V gene sequence: CDR1 SGHVS, CDR2 FQNEAQ. The CDR3 sequence is CASSFGQLTGAFF. DNA for the CDR3: TGTGCCAGCAGCTTCGGACAACTGACTGGAGCTTTCTTT. The full variable domain, in which reference TRBV7-8 and TRBJ1-1 provide the parts outside the CDR3, is GAGVSQSPRYKVAKRGQDVALRCDPISGHVSLFWYQQALGQGPEFLTYFQNEAQLDKSGLPSDRFFAERPEGSVSTLKIQRTQQEDSAVYLCASSFGQLTGAFFGQGTRLTVV.